This T cell receptor beta chain was obtained from a study of T-cell memory formation after mild COVID-19. MiXCR, applied by TCRdb to the 5' RACE reads, yields one record per CDR3 protein. The sample carries under 300,000 distinct CDR3 sequences, roughly a tenth recorded once. The CDR3 length is 17 residues. The V gene's germline CDR1 is SSHAT and CDR2 FNYEAQ (reference sequence). Comment on this clonotype: A read error may produce the germline difference seen at one junction end.

The source material was PBMCs or a T cell subset sorted from them (not recorded which). The chain recombines TRBV7-7 with TRBJ2-5; 13 bases fit TRBD2. The sequence came from a man younger than 35 who had mild COVID-19 (a few samples of this study predate the infection). Cell type and time point are not known. The CDR3 region has the DNA TGTGCTAGCAGCCATCCGACTAGCGGGGGGAGTCGAGAGACCCAGTACTTC. Translating it yields CASSHPTSGGSRETQYF.